This TCR beta chain was identified during a study of T cell responses to AZD1222 COVID-19 vaccine. Broader study findings: There were mostly white British donors and more females than males, and clonal diversity was possibly underestimated. Baseline antibody screening turned up just a handful of seropositive AZD1222 recipients. Receipt of two AZD1222 doses was followed by a rise in Spike-specific TCR breadth and depth.

This clone was seen once. The antigen is unknown. Trimming removed 4 bases from V and 0 bases from J; junction bases left unmatched: 9. Germline V gene lookup returns CDR1 LNHDA and CDR2 SQIVND (reference sequence). This CDR3 has 16 amino acids. TCRdb keeps only in-frame clones here, not all; method: immunoSEQ multiplex PCR. Here the sample spans about 140,000 clones, 92% being singletons. The chain couples TRBV19 to TRBJ2-7; 7 bases fit TRBD1. The source of this sequence is an adult who received the AZD1222 COVID-19 vaccine. This specimen was peripheral blood, taken 28 days after the second AZD1222 dose. The CDR3 here is CASSTVGQSPSYEQYF. The CDR3 coding sequence is TGTGCCAGTAGTACGGTGGGACAGTCCCCCTCCTACGAGCAGTACTTC.